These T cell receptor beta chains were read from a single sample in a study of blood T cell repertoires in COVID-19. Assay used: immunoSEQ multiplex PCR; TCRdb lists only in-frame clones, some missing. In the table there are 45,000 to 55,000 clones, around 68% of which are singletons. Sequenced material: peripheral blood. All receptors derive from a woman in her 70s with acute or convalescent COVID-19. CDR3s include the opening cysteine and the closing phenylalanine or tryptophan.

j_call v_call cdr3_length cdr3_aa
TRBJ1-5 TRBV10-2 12 CATGTGNQPQHF
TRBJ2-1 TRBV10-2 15 CASRGAGYSYNEQFF
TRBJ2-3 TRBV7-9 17 CASSPGQGSRRTDTQYF
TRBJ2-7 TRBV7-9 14 CASRREGSSYEQYF
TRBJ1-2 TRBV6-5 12 CASSSRTEGYTF
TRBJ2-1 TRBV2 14 CASTLSWTGDEQFF
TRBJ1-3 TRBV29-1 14 CSADSQGGGNTIYF
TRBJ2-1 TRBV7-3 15 CASSPSRDSYNEQFF
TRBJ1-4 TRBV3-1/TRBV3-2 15 CASSVRTGGGEKLFF
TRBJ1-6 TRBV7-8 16 CASSLSTGWEDSPLHF
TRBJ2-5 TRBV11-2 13 CASSLAGGETQYF
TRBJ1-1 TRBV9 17 CASSLPSTGGGYTEAFF
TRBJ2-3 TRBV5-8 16 CASSSGTSGGADTQYF
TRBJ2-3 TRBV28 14 CASSLSSGTDTQYF
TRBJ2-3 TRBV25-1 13 CASSGSSTDTQYF
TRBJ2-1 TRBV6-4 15 CASSDWDRGISEQFF
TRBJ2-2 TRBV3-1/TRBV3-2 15 CASSQGQWDTGELFF
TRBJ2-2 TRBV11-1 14 CASSLIGVTGELFF
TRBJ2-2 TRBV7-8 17 CASSQGPGQANTGELFF
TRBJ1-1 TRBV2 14 CASRRVFMNTEAFF
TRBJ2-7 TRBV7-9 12 CASSLVVGEQYF
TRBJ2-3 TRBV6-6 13 CASLAESTDTQYF
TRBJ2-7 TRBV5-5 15 CASSITPGQSYEQYF
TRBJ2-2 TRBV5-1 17 CASSLRPGQGNTGELFF
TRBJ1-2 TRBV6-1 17 CASSEEVIAGSGYGYTF
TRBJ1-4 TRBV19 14 CASSANRGHEKLFF
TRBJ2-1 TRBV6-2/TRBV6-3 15 CASSSGTGLYNEQFF
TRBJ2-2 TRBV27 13 CASSLYGAGELFF
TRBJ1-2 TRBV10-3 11 CATRSGRGYTF
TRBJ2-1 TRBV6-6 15 CASRGGTGTYNEQFF
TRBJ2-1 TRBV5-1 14 CASSLLAGGREQFF
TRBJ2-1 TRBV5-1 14 CASSYGTAYNEQFF
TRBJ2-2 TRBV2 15 CASQRRAGASGELFF
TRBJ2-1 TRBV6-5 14 CASSYSWEENEQFF
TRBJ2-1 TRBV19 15 CASSKYRVSYNEQFF
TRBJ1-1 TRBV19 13 CAIQGQGQGSAFF
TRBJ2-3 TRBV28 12 CVSSGRTDTQYF
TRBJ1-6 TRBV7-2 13 CASSLLFQSPLHF
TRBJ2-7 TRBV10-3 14 CAISADRGSNEQYF
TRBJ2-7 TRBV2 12 CASSDLGVEQYF
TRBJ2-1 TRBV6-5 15 CASSTSGGLRMGQFF
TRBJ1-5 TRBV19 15 CASTRGYGSNQPQHF
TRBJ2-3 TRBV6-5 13 CASSYPDLSGQYF
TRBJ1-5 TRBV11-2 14 CASSFYYSNQPQHF
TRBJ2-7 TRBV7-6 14 CASSYGSDPYEQYF
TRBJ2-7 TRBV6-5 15 CASSSYSGGAYEQYF
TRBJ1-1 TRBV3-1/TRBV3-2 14 CASSQGRGGAEAFF
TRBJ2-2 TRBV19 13 CASSIRVTGELFF
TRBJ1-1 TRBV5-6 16 CASSYPGGWAETEAFF
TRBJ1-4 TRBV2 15 CASRPKTVSNEKLFF